A single sample is the source of the 15 T cell receptor beta chains below, sequenced in a study of cytomegalovirus exposure and HLA in healthy donors (dated by TCRdb to about 2017). The library was made by the immunoSEQ multiplex PCR assay. For the multiplex PCR, a mixture combining 60 forward primers for TCR Vbeta segments and 13 reverse primers for TCR Jbeta segments was used. TCRdb re-hosts the immuneACCESS table, in-frame sequences only. Its copies lack some clones; in the studies checked, an unresolved V gene accounts for under half of them, and the cause for the rest is not known. Counted in this sample were fewer than 250,000 clones; 80% to 85% of them appeared once. The ten top clones hold 0.71% of the sample. Specimen: PBMCs. The receptors shown here come from a boy aged 2 to 10 in good health and CMV-seronegative.

The chain joins TRBV30 to TRBJ2-1, with D tentatively TRBD2 (5 bases). In germline, CDR1 is GTSNPN, CDR2 SVGIG (reference sequence). V lost 7 bases, J lost 3 bases, and 16 bases lay in between. The CDR3 length is 14 residues. This CDR3 reads CAFIAIKGYNEQFF. CDR3 nucleotide sequence: TGTGCCTTCATAGCGATAAAGGGCTACAATGAGCAGTTCTTC.

V usage is TRBV14 and J usage is TRBJ1-1; D gene ambiguous. V gave up 5 bases and J gave up 5 bases, with 21 bases separating them. The CDR3 consists of 16 residues. Per the germline V gene, CDR1 is SGHDN and CDR2 is FVKESK. For the CDR3, the DNA is TGTGCCAGCAGCTCCTCTGCGAGGGCGCGGTCTACTGAAGCTTTCTTT. It encodes CASSSSARARSTEAFF. The full variable domain, rest sourced from reference TRBV14 and TRBJ1-1, is EAGVTQFPSHSVIEKGQTVTLRCDPISGHDNLYWYRRVMGKEIKFLLHFVKESKQDESGMPNNRFLAERTGGTYSTLKVQPAELEDSGVYFCASSSSARARSTEAFFGQGTRLTVV.

J is TRBJ2-1 and V is TRBV7-9, with TRBD1 matching over 7 bases. From germline, CDR1 is SEHNR and CDR2 FQNEAQ (reference sequence). J lost 7 bases, V lost 5 bases, and 11 bases had no gene match. The CDR3 runs to 15 residues. The CDR3 DNA follows: TGTGCCAGCAGCGCGATGGGGACAGCTATTAATGAGCAGTTCTTC. Its translation: CASSAMGTAINEQFF.

V gene TRBV11-3 combines with J gene TRBJ2-3; no clear D. This CDR3 comprises 12 residues. Germline V lookup: CDR1 SGHNT, CDR2 YENEEA. Trimming took 5 bases from V and 4 from J, leaving 7 bases between them. The CDR3 bases are TGTGCCAGCAGCCTACTATCAGATACGCAGTATTTT. Translating it yields CASSLLSDTQYF. Full variable domain (rest looked up from reference TRBV11-3 and TRBJ2-3): EAGVVQSPRYKIIEKKQPVAFWCNPISGHNTLYWYLQNLGQGPELLIRYENEEAVDDSQLPKDRFSAERLKGVDSTLKIQPAELGDSAVYLCASSLLSDTQYFGPGTRLTVL.

This chain connects TRBV6-6 to TRBJ1-5; a possible D gene is TRBD1 (6 bases). Germline CDR1 MNHNY, CDR2 SVGAGI (reference sequence). V lost 8 bases, J lost 4 bases, and 15 bases lay in between. CDR3 length equals 14 residues. In nucleotides, the CDR3 is TGTGCCAGCGCTACAGGGAACTGGAATCAGCCCCAGCATTTT. It encodes CASATGNWNQPQHF.

This clone has just a few counts. This chain connects TRBV5-1 to TRBJ1-4; 7 positions agree with TRBD1. V lost 1 base and J lost 6; bases outside the gene matches: 9. The CDR3 length is 16 residues. Per the germline V gene, CDR1 is SGHRS and CDR2 is YFSETQ. CDR3 nucleotides: TGCGCCAGCAGCTTGTGCCGGGACAGAGCTTATGAAAAACTGTTTTTT. Protein product: CASSLCRDRAYEKLFF. Variable domain in full (rest from reference TRBV5-1 and TRBJ1-4): KAGVTQTPRYLIKTRGQQVTLSCSPISGHRSVSWYQQTPGQGLQFLFEYFSETQRNKGNFPGRFSGRQFSNSRSEMNVSTLELGDSALYLCASSLCRDRAYEKLFFGSGTQLSVL.

The gene calls are TRBV15 and TRBJ1-5; 7 nucleotides match TRBD1. V shed 0 bases and J 5 bases; nucleotides not matched to a gene: 7. This CDR3 is 16 amino acids long. CDR1 and CDR2 (germline): LNHNV, YYDKDF (reference sequence). This CDR3 is CATSRDRAGGHQPQHF. CDR3 sequence (DNA): TGTGCCACCAGCAGAGATAGGGCAGGGGGGCATCAGCCCCAGCATTTT.

There are a few counts of this clone. V and J are TRBV6-6 and TRBJ1-1; D call uncertain. Between the trimmed V and J ends, which lost 2 bases and 6 bases, there was a span of 16 bases. Germline CDR1 MNHNY, CDR2 SVGAGI (reference sequence). The CDR3 contains 15 residues. The CDR3 region has the DNA TGTGCCAGCAGTTACCTTTACACAAAGGAGTCTGAAGCTTTCTTT. It encodes CASSYLYTKESEAFF.

The chain links TRBV19 to TRBJ2-3, with D perhaps matching TRBD2 (7 bases). Germline CDR1 and CDR2: LNHDA and SQIVND (reference sequence). V lost 4 bases and J 4 bases, leaving 12 bases between the germline ends. The CDR3 runs 14 residues. Here the CDR3 DNA reads TGTGCCAGTAGTACGGGGGGCGGATCAGATACGCAGTATTTT. Protein sequence: CASSTGGGSDTQYF.

The sample holds a few counts of this clone. V gene TRBV13 combines with J gene TRBJ1-1, with TRBD1 matching over 7 bases. Trimming took 5 bases from V and 8 from J; bases not matched to a gene: 5. The CDR3 runs 12 residues. Looked up from germline, CDR1 is PRHDT and CDR2 is FYEKMQ (reference sequence). The CDR3 is CASSQLTGEAFF. CDR3 DNA sequence: TGTGCCAGCAGCCAATTGACAGGGGAAGCTTTCTTT.

The rearrangement links TRBV29-1 to TRBJ2-1, with TRBD2 identical over 9 bases. Germline CDR1 reads SQVTM; CDR2 reads ANQGSEA. Trimming took 0 bases from V and 8 from J; bases not matched to a gene: 5. The CDR3 has 14 residues. The CDR3 nucleotides read TGCAGCGTTGAAGAGCCAGCGGGGGGCGATGAGCAGTTCTTC. It specifies CSVEEPAGGDEQFF.

V gene TRBV13 combines with J gene TRBJ2-5, with TRBD2 identical over 13 bases. Germline CDR1 is PRHDT and CDR2 is FYEKMQ (reference sequence). V shed 5 bases, J shed 4 bases, and the junction held 4 bases outside the gene matches. The CDR3 is made up of 15 amino acids. CDR3 sequence reads: CASSTRLAGGETQYF. CDR3 DNA sequence: TGTGCCAGCAGCACCCGACTAGCGGGGGGAGAGACCCAGTACTTC.

This chain uses TRBV14 with TRBJ2-5; weak D call: TRBD2 (6 bases). The CDR3 totals 14 residues. Germline CDR1 and CDR2: SGHDN and FVKESK. V was cut by 3 bases and J by 3 bases, with 11 bases left in between. CDR3 sequence reads: CASSHIPGEETQYF. The DNA for the CDR3 is TGTGCCAGCAGCCACATTCCGGGAGAAGAGACCCAGTACTTC.

In its sample, this clone was seen a few times. The chain combines TRBV4-2 with TRBJ1-1; D perhaps matches TRBD1 (6 bases). Germline-derived CDR1 and CDR2 are LGHNA and YNFKEQ. Trimming left V 3 bases short and J 3 bases short, with 14 bases between. This CDR3 is 15 amino acids long. DNA of the CDR3: TGTGCCAGCAGCCAGTTTGAGGGGGGGCACACTGAAGCTTTCTTT. It is translated as CASSQFEGGHTEAFF.

The chain employs TRBV5-1 and TRBJ1-1; D is possibly TRBD1 (5 bases). This CDR3 comprises 15 residues. Trimming removed 0 bases from V and 3 bases from J, with 12 bases in between. Germline-derived CDR1 and CDR2 are SGHRS and YFSETQ. The CDR3 protein is CASSLGGRQDTEAFF. DNA for the CDR3: TGCGCCAGCAGCTTGGGGGGCAGGCAAGACACTGAAGCTTTCTTT.